Sequencing of this T cell receptor (beta chain) was carried out in a study of T cell repertoires in cytomegalovirus infection. CDR3 length: 16 residues. Trimming took 6 bases from V and 4 from J; bases not matched to a gene: 10. This clonotype has only a few counts. Its target is unknown. TCRdb analysed the reads with MiXCR anew, one entry per CDR3 protein. Of more than 250,000 distinct CDR3 sequences in the sample, around 25% were seen once. The receptor was isolated from a human donor in good health (CMV status not recorded). Some clones in this sample may be carry-over from other donors' samples. Sequences were derived from cultured PBMCs, sampled from culture after CMV antigen stimulation. The chain recombines TRBV12-3 or TRBV12-4 with TRBJ2-1; TRBD2 aligns across 9 bases. The CDR3 sequence: CASRDTLAGWYNEQFF. CDR3 DNA: TGTGCCAGCAGGGATACCCTAGCGGGATGGTACAATGAGCAGTTCTTC.